In its sample, the clone carrying this TCR beta chain was seen a few times. Its antigen remains unidentified. This specimen comes from a study of identical twins. Study results and limitations: Beta out-of-frame sequences showed weaker excess twin sharing.

TCRdb reprocessed the 5' RACE reads with MiXCR, giving one entry per CDR3 protein. The table lists approximately 500,000 distinct CDR3 sequences, roughly 24% of them singletons, with 2.9% in the top ten. This sample also belongs to another study, concerning T cells expressing NK-cell markers. That publication notes: According to the study, TCR beta repertoires originated from sorted CD3+CD56+NKG2C+, CD3+CD56+NKG2C- and CD3+CD56-NKG2C+ T cells.

The sample was CD4+ T cells sorted from blood. The origin of this receptor is a woman under 30 in good health.

This CDR3 reads CASSPTTGAPREQYF. In nucleotides, the CDR3 is TGTGCCAGCAGCCCCACTACAGGGGCCCCTAGGGAGCAGTACTTC. The genes are TRBV12-3 or TRBV12-4 and TRBJ2-7, with 7 bases that match TRBD1. Trimming at V came to 6 bases and at J to 7 bases, leaving 15 bases not matched to a gene. The CDR3 spans 15 residues.